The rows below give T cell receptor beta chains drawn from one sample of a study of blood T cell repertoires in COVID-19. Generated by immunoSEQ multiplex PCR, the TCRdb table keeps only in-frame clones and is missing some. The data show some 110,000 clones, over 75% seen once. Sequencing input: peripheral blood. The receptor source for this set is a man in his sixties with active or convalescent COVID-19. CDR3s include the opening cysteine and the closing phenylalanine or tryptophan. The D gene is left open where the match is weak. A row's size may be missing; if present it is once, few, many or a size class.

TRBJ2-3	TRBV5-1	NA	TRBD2	CASSLGTSPADTQYF	TGCGCCAGCAGCTTAGGGACTAGCCCGGCCGATACGCAGTATTTT
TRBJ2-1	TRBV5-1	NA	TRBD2	CASSLAPGTKNEQFF	TGCGCCAGCAGCTTGGCCCCCGGGACTAAAAATGAGCAGTTCTTC
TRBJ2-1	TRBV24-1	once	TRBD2	CATSDQAGGSFEQFF	TGTGCCACCAGTGATCAAGCGGGAGGTTCTTTTGAGCAGTTCTTC
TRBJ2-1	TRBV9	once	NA	CASSVGAIRGYEQFF	TGTGCCAGCAGCGTAGGGGCAATTAGGGGCTATGAGCAGTTCTTC
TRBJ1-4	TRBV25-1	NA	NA	CASSEWGGGNEKLFF	TGTGCCAGCAGTGAATGGGGGGGCGGTAATGAAAAACTGTTTTTT
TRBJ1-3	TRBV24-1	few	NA	CATSEAGGNTIYF	TGTGCCACCAGTGAGGCAGGGGGAAACACCATATATTTT
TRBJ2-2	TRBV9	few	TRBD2	CASSVSGSGRELFF	TGTGCCAGCAGCGTTAGCGGGTCCGGCCGGGAGCTGTTTTTT
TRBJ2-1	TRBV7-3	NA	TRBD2	CASSSGLADDNEQFF	TGTGCCAGCAGCTCGGGACTAGCGGATGACAATGAGCAGTTCTTC
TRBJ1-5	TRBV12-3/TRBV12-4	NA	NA	CASSFSGQPQHF	TGTGCCAGCAGCTTCTCGGGTCAGCCCCAGCATTTT
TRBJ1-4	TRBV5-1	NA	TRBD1	CASSYRDRGKLFF	TGCGCCAGCAGCTACCGGGACAGGGGAAAACTGTTTTTT
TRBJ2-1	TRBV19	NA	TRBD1	CASSIDRGTYNEQFF	TGTGCCAGTAGTATAGACAGGGGGACCTACAATGAGCAGTTCTTC
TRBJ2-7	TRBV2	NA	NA	CASSENLNSAYEQYF	TGTGCCAGCAGTGAAAATCTTAATTCAGCCTACGAGCAGTACTTC
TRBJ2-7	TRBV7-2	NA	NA	CASSRPQSREQYF	TGTGCCAGCAGCCGTCCCCAGTCGCGGGAGCAGTACTTC
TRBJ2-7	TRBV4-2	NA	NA	CASSQVQGTYEQYF	TGTGCCAGCAGCCAAGTCCAGGGGACCTACGAGCAGTACTTC
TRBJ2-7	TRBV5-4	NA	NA	CASSSPGPRGEQYF	TGTGCCAGCAGCTCCCCAGGTCCCAGGGGCGAGCAGTACTTC
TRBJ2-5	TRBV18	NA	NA	CASSPSGDDETQYF	TGTGCCAGCTCACCATCGGGGGATGACGAGACCCAGTACTTC
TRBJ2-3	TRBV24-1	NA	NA	CATRLGDTQYF	TGTGCCACCAGGCTCGGAGATACGCAGTATTTT
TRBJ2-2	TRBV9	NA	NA	CASSALGQGTGELFF	TGTGCCAGCAGCGCCCTGGGTCAGGGAACCGGGGAGCTGTTTTTT